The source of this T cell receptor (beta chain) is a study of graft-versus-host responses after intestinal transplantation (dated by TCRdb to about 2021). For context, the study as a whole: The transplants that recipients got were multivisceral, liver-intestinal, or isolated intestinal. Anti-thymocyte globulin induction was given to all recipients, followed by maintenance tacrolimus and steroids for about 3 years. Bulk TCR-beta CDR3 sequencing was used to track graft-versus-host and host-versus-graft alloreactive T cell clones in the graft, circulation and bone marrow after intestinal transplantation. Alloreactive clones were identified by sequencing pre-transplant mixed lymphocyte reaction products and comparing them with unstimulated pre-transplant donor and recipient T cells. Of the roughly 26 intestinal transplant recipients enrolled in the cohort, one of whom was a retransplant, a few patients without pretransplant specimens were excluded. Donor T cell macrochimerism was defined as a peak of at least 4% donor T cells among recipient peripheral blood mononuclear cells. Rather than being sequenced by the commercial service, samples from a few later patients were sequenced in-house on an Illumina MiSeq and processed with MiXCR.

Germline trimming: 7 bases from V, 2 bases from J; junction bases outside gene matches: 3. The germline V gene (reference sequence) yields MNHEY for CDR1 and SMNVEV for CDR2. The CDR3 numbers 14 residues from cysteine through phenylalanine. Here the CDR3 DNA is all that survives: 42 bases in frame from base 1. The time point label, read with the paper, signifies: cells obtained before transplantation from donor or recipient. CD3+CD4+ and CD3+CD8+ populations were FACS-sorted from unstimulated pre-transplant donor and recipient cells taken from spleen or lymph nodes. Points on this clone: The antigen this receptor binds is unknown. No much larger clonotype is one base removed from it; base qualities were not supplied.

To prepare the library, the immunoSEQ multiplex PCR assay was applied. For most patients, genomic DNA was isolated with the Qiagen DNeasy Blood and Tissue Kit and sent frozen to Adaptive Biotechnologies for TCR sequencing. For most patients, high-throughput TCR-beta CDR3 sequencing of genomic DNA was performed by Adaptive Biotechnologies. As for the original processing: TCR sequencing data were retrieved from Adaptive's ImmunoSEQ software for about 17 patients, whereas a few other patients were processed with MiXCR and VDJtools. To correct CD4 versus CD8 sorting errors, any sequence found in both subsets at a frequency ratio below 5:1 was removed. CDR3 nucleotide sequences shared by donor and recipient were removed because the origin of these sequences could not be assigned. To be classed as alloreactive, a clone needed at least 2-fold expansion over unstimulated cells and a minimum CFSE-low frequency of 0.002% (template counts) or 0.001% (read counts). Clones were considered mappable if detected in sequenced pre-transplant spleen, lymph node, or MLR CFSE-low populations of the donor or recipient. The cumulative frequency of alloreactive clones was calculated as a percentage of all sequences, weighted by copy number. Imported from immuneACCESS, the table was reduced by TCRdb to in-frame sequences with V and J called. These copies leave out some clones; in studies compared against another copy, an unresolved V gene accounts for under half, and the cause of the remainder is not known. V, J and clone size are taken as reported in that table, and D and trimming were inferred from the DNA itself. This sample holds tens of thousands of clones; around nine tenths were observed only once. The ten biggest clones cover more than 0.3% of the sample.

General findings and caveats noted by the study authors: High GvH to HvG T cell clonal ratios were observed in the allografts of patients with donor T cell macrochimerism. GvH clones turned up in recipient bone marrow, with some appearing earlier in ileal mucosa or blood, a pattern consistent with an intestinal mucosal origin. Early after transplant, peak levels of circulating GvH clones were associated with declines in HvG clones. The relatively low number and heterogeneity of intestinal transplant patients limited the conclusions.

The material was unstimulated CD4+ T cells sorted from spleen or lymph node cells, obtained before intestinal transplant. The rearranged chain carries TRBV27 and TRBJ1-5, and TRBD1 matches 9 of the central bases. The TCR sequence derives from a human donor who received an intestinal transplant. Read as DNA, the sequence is TGTGCCAGCACTAGGACAGGGGGCAATCAGCCCCAGCATTTT. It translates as CASTRTGGNQPQHF.